Listed here is a single T cell receptor beta chain. The sample originates from a study of cytomegalovirus exposure and HLA in healthy donors. Generated by immunoSEQ multiplex PCR, the TCRdb table keeps only in-frame clones and is missing some. The sample lists fewer than 400,000 clones, nearly 90% occurring once. The V and J ends lost 4 bases and 0 bases, in that order; junction bases with no gene match: 3. Germline V gene data show CDR1 as SNHLY and CDR2 as FYNNEI. This CDR3 has 14 amino acids. The receptor was isolated from a man aged 30 to 39 in good health and CMV-seronegative. The genes are TRBV2 and TRBJ2-7; the match to TRBD2 covers 7 bases. Sequences were obtained from PBMCs. The CDR3 region is CASSVGGDSYEQYF. Here the CDR3 DNA reads TGTGCCAGCAGTGTGGGAGGGGACTCCTACGAGCAGTACTTC. The entire variable domain, with the rest obtained from reference TRBV2 and TRBJ2-7, is as follows: EPEVTQTPSHQVTQMGQEVILRCVPISNHLYFYWYRQILGQKVEFLVSFYNNEISEKSEIFDDQFSVERPDGSNFTLKIRSTKLEDSAMYFCASSVGGDSYEQYFGPGTRLTVT.